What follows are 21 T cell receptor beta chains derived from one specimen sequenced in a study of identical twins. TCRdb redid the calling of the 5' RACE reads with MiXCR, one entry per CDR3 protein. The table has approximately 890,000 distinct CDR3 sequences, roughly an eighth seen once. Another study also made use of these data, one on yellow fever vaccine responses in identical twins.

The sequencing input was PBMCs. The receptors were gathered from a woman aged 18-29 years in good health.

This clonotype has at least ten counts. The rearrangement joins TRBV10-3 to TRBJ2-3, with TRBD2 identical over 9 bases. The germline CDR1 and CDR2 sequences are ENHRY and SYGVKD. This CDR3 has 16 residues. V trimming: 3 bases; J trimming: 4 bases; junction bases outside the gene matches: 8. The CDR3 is CAISDSGTSSSDTQYF. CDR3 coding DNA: TGTGCCATCAGTGACTCCGGGACTAGCTCATCAGATACGCAGTATTTT.

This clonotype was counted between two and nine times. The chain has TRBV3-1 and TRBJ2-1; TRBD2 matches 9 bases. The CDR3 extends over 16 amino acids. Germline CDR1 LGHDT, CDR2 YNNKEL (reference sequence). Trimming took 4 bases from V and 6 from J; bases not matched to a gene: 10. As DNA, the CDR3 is TGTGCCAGCAGCCCCCGAGTAGCGGGAGAAATCAATGAGCAGTTCTTC. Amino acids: CASSPRVAGEINEQFF.

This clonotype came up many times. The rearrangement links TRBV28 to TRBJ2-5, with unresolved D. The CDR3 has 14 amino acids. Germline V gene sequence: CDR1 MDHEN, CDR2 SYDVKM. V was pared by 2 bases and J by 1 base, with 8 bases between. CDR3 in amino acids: CASSLPPGQETQYF. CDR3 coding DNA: TGTGCCAGCAGTTTACCCCCAGGCCAAGAGACCCAGTACTTC.

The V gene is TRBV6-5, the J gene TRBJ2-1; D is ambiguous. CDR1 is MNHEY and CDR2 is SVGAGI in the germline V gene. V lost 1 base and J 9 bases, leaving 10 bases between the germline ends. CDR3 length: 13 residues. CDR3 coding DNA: TGTGCCAGCAGTTACTTAGCAGGCAGTGAGCAGTTCTTC. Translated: CASSYLAGSEQFF.

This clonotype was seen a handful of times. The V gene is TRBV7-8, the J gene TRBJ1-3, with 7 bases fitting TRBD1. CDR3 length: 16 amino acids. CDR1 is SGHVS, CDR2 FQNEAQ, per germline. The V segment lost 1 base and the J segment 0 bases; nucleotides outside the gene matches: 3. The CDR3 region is CASSLGDRYSGNTIYF. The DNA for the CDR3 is TGTGCCAGCAGCTTAGGGGACAGATACTCTGGAAACACCATATATTTT.

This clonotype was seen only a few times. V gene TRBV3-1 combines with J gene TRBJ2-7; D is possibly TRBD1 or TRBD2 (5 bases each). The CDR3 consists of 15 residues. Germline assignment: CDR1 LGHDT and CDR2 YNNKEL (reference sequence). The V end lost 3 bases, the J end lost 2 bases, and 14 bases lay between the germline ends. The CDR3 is CASSHSGRATYEQYF. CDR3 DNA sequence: TGTGCCAGCAGCCATTCGGGGCGGGCGACCTACGAGCAGTACTTC.

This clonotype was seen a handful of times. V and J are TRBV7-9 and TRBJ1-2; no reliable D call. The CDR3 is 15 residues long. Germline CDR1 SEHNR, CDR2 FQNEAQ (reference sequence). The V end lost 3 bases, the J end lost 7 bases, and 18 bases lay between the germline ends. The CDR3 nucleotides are TGTGCCAGCAGCTTTCGGTCGACACAGTTTTCTGGCTACACCTTC. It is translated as CASSFRSTQFSGYTF.

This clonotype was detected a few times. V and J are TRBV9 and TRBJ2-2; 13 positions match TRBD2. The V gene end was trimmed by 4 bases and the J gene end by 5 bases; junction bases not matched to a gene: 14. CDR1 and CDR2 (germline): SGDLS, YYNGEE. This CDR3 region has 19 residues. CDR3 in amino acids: CASSPGLAGSSGGTGELFF. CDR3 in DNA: TGTGCCAGCAGCCCGGGACTAGCGGGGTCATCTGGCGGTACCGGGGAGCTGTTTTTT.

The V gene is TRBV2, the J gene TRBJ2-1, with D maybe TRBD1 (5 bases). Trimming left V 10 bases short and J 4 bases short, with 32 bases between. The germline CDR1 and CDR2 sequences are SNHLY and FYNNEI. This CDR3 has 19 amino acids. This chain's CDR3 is CAICFHLGVVNIGYNEQFF. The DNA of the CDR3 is TGTGCCATCTGTTTCCACCTAGGGGTAGTGAACATAGGGTACAATGAGCAGTTCTTC.

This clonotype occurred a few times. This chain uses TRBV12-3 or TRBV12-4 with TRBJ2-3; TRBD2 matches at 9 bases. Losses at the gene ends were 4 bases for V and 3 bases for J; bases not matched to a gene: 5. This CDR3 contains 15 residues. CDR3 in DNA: TGTGCCAGCAGTTCCGCGGGAGGGCGAACAGATACGCAGTATTTT. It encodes CASSSAGGRTDTQYF.

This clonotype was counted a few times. DNA for the CDR3: TGTGCCAGCTCACCAGGTACCCTGACCTACAATGAGCAGTTCTTC. Translating it yields CASSPGTLTYNEQFF. The rearrangement links TRBV18 to TRBJ2-1; no definite D call. The CDR3 runs 15 residues. Trimming took 2 bases from V and 2 from J, leaving 10 bases between them. From germline, CDR1 is KGHSH and CDR2 LQKENI.

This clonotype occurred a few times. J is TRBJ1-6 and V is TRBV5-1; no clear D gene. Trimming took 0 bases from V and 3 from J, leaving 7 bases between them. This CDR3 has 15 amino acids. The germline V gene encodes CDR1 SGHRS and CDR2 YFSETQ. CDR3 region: CASSLDRYYNSPLHF. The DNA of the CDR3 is TGCGCCAGCAGCTTGGACCGATACTATAATTCACCCCTCCACTTT. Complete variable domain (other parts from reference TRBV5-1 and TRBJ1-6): KAGVTQTPRYLIKTRGQQVTLSCSPISGHRSVSWYQQTPGQGLQFLFEYFSETQRNKGNFPGRFSGRQFSNSRSEMNVSTLELGDSALYLCASSLDRYYNSPLHFGNGTRLTVT.

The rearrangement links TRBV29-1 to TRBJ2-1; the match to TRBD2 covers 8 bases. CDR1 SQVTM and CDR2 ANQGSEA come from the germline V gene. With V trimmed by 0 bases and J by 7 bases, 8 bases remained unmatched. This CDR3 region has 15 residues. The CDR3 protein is CSVEDSGARLNEQFF. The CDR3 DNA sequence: TGCAGCGTTGAAGATAGCGGGGCTCGGCTGAATGAGCAGTTCTTC.

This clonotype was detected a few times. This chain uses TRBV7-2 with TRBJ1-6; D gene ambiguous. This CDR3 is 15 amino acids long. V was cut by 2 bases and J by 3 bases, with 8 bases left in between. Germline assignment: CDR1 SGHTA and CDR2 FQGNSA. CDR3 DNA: TGTGCCAGCAGCTTATCGTGGGACTATAATTCACCCCTCCACTTT. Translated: CASSLSWDYNSPLHF.

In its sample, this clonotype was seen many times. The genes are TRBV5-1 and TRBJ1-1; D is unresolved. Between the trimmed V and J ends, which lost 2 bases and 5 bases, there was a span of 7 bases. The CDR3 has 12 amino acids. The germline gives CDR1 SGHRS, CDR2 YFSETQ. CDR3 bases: TGCGCCAGCAGCTTTATCGGGACTGAAGCTTTCTTT. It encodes CASSFIGTEAFF. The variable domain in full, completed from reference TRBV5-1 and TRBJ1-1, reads KAGVTQTPRYLIKTRGQQVTLSCSPISGHRSVSWYQQTPGQGLQFLFEYFSETQRNKGNFPGRFSGRQFSNSRSEMNVSTLELGDSALYLCASSFIGTEAFFGQGTRLTVV.

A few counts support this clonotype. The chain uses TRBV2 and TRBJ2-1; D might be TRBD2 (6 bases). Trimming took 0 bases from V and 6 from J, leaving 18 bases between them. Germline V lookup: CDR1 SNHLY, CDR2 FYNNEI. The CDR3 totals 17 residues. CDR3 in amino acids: CASSEAPGLAPVNEQFF. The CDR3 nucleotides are TGTGCCAGCAGTGAAGCGCCGGGCCTAGCGCCTGTCAATGAGCAGTTCTTC.

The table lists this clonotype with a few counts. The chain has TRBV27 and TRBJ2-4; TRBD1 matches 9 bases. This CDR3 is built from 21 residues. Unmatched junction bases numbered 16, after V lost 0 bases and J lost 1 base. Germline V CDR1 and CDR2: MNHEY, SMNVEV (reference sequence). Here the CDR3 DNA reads TGTGCCAGCAGTTTATCGACGGGACAGGGTGGCCCTTATGGGGCCAAAAACATTCAGTACTTC. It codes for CASSLSTGQGGPYGAKNIQYF.

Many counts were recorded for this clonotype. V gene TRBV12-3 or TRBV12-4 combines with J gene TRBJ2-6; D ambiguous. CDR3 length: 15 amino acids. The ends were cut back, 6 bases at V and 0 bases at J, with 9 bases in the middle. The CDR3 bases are TGTGCCAGCAGACTGCGGAACTCTGGGGCCAACGTCCTGACTTTC. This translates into CASRLRNSGANVLTF.

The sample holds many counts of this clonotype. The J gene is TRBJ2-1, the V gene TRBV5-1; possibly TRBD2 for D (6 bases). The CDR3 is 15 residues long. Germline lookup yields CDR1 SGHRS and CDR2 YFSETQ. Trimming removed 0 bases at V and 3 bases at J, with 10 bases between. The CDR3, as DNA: TGCGCCAGCAGCTTGGAAGGGACTTACTACAATGAGCAGTTCTTC. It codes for CASSLEGTYYNEQFF.

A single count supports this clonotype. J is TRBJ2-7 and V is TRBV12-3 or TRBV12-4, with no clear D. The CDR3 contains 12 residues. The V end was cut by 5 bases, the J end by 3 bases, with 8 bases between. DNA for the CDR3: TGTGCCAGCAGTCCCCGGATCTACGAGCAGTACTTC. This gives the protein CASSPRIYEQYF.

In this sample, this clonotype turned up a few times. The CDR3 sequence: CASSLKWTGFDNTGELFF. As DNA, the CDR3 is TGCGCCAGCAGCCTGAAGTGGACGGGGTTCGATAACACCGGGGAGCTGTTTTTT. The chain combines TRBV5-1 with TRBJ2-2; possible D gene TRBD2, 5 bases. The V gene's germline CDR1 is SGHRS and CDR2 YFSETQ. This CDR3 has 18 amino acids. Trimming took off 4 bases at V and 2 bases at J, with 21 bases between the two ends.